The rows below give T cell receptor beta chains drawn from one sample of a study of T cell clusters in autoimmune cytopenias. For each CDR3 protein, TCRdb gives one entry from its re-call of the multiplex PCR reads, without DNA. The sample shows some 2,300 distinct CDR3 sequences, and more than 25% sits with its ten largest clones. The specimen was peripheral blood. These receptors came from a human donor with an autoimmune cytopenia or autoimmune hepatitis (not recorded which). CDR3s include the opening cysteine and the closing phenylalanine or tryptophan. Fields, in order: J gene, V gene, clone size, CDR3 protein. Only some rows state a clone size, as once, few, many or a class for expanded clones.

j_call: TRBJ2-5
v_call: TRBV7-2
clone_size: medium-sized
cdr3_aa: CASSPDSASRAQYF

j_call: TRBJ2-7
v_call: TRBV18
clone_size: medium-sized
cdr3_aa: CASSPTLVLDRGREQYF

j_call: TRBJ1-5
v_call: TRBV6-1
clone_size: medium-sized
cdr3_aa: CASSESGGAQPQHF

j_call: TRBJ2-1
v_call: TRBV7-6
clone_size: medium-sized
cdr3_aa: CASSREETSGSIHNEQFF

j_call: TRBJ2-3
v_call: TRBV4-2
clone_size: NA
cdr3_aa: CASSQEGWGPSTDTQYF

j_call: TRBJ2-3
v_call: TRBV10-1
clone_size: NA
cdr3_aa: CASSALGGDLTDTQYF

j_call: TRBJ2-5
v_call: TRBV7-6
clone_size: medium-sized
cdr3_aa: CASRPGSGAEETQYF

j_call: TRBJ2-3
v_call: TRBV7-2
clone_size: NA
cdr3_aa: CASTRSSGGARDTQYF

j_call: TRBJ1-1
v_call: TRBV6-5
clone_size: medium-sized
cdr3_aa: CASSYQGREAFF

j_call: TRBJ2-1
v_call: TRBV20-1
clone_size: NA
cdr3_aa: CSARLIRGGREEQFF

j_call: TRBJ2-7
v_call: TRBV14
clone_size: NA
cdr3_aa: CASSQVASLEQYF

j_call: TRBJ2-3
v_call: TRBV28
clone_size: NA
cdr3_aa: CASRGPSGSTDTQYF

j_call: TRBJ1-2
v_call: TRBV27
clone_size: medium-sized
cdr3_aa: CASSLSGDLYGYTF

j_call: TRBJ2-1
v_call: TRBV5-6
clone_size: medium-sized
cdr3_aa: CASSYRTSGTRNTNEQFF

j_call: TRBJ2-7
v_call: TRBV18
clone_size: NA
cdr3_aa: CASSPTGNSYEQYF

j_call: TRBJ2-7
v_call: TRBV4-2
clone_size: NA
cdr3_aa: CASSQDWRTSNDEQYF

j_call: TRBJ2-5
v_call: TRBV27
clone_size: medium-sized
cdr3_aa: CASSLSSGLAGRETQYF

j_call: TRBJ1-6
v_call: TRBV7-9
clone_size: medium-sized
cdr3_aa: CASSLDRVFSNSPLHF

j_call: TRBJ1-2
v_call: TRBV12-3/TRBV12-4
clone_size: NA
cdr3_aa: CASSWSPSGTGVDYGYTF

j_call: TRBJ2-2
v_call: TRBV5-5
clone_size: medium-sized
cdr3_aa: CASSTPREAPGELFF

j_call: TRBJ2-3
v_call: TRBV20-1
clone_size: NA
cdr3_aa: CSALGGGAWDTQYF

j_call: TRBJ2-2
v_call: TRBV18
clone_size: medium-sized
cdr3_aa: CASSPDSTGELFF

j_call: TRBJ2-3
v_call: TRBV7-9
clone_size: medium-sized
cdr3_aa: CASSQGLAGPTDTQYF

j_call: TRBJ2-7
v_call: TRBV6-5
clone_size: NA
cdr3_aa: CASSPGTTYYKQYF